These 19 T cell receptor beta chains share one sample of origin, sequenced in a study of blood T cell repertoires in COVID-19. The method was immunoSEQ multiplex PCR; TCRdb's version includes in-frame clones alone and lacks a portion of them. The sample includes under 300,000 clones, approximately 80% of them seen just once. Sequencing was done on a sample of peripheral blood. The source is a woman in her 40s with active or convalescent COVID-19.

The chain joins TRBV28 to TRBJ2-7; tentative D call: TRBD1 (6 bases). The germline V and J ends were trimmed by 2 bases and 3 bases, with 11 bases remaining between them. From germline, CDR1 is MDHEN and CDR2 SYDVKM. This CDR3 is built from 14 residues. The CDR3 loop reads CASSLMGAGYEQYF. The CDR3 DNA is TGTGCCAGCAGTTTAATGGGGGCCGGCTACGAGCAGTACTTC.

The rearrangement links TRBV5-1 to TRBJ1-2, with 10 positions matching TRBD1. Germline V CDR1 and CDR2: SGHRS, YFSETQ. V dropped 2 bases and J dropped 8; count of bases not matched to a gene: 15. CDR3 size: 17 residues. The CDR3 loop is CASSFIRDRGSSQGYTF. CDR3 bases: TGCGCCAGCAGCTTTATCCGGGACAGGGGATCCTCACAGGGCTACACCTTC.

The chain joins TRBV29-1 to TRBJ1-1; 9 bases fit TRBD1. The CDR3 consists of 13 residues. V shed 6 bases, J shed 1 base, and the junction held 3 bases outside the gene matches. Germline V gene lookup returns CDR1 SQVTM and CDR2 ANQGSEA. The CDR3 DNA reads as TGCAGCGTGACGACAGGGGGGAACACTGAAGCTTTCTTT. Its protein product is CSVTTGGNTEAFF.

The chain joins TRBV19 to TRBJ1-1; TRBD1 agrees at 9 bases. This CDR3 has 19 amino acids. Germline V CDR1 and CDR2: LNHDA, SQIVND (reference sequence). The V segment lost 4 bases and the J segment 0 bases; nucleotides outside the gene matches: 15. CDR3 loop: CASSNGQGPDWGMNTEAFF. The CDR3 bases are TGTGCCAGTAGTAATGGACAGGGGCCCGATTGGGGAATGAACACTGAAGCTTTCTTT.

In DNA form, the CDR3 reads TGTGCCAGCAGCCCCCCAAGGGGCTCACCCCTCCACTTT. Its translation: CASSPPRGSPLHF. The chain employs TRBV5-5 and TRBJ1-6; a weak D match, TRBD1 (5 bases). Germline V gene sequence: CDR1 SGHKS, CDR2 YYEKEE (reference sequence). Trimming pared 4 bases from V and 10 bases from J, leaving 12 bases between. The CDR3 covers 13 residues.

The chain carries TRBV10-3 and TRBJ2-3; 7 nucleotides line up with TRBD2. The V segment lost 4 bases and the J segment 2 bases; nucleotides outside the gene matches: 6. Germline V gene lookup returns CDR1 ENHRY and CDR2 SYGVKD. The CDR3 runs to 15 residues. The CDR3 DNA follows: TGTGCCATCAGTGTAGCTAGCGGAACCACAGATACGCAGTATTTT. It translates to CAISVASGTTDTQYF.

The chain links TRBV9 to TRBJ1-2, with D possibly TRBD1 on 5 matching bases. The germline V gene has CDR1 SGDLS and CDR2 YYNGEE. This CDR3 is 15 amino acids long. The V gene lost 7 bases and the J gene lost 0 bases, with 16 bases spanning the gap. The CDR3 bases are TGTGCCAGCGGGGGGGGACCCATCGCTAACTATGGCTACACCTTC. It specifies CASGGGPIANYGYTF. Drawing the rest from reference TRBV9 and TRBJ1-2, the complete variable domain is DSGVTQTPKHLITATGQRVTLRCSPRSGDLSVYWYQQSLDQGLQFLIQYYNGEERAKGNILERFSAQQFPDLHSELNLSSLELGDSALYFCASGGGPIANYGYTFGSGTRLTVV.

This clone was seen a handful of times. In DNA form, the CDR3 reads TGTGCCAGCAGTCCCTTTGACAGACCCAACACTGAAGCTTTCTTT. This translates into CASSPFDRPNTEAFF. The chain uses TRBV28 and TRBJ1-1; TRBD1 is a possible D gene (5 bases). Germline-derived CDR1 and CDR2 are MDHEN and SYDVKM. The CDR3 length is 15 residues. The V end was cut by 5 bases, the J end by 2 bases, with 15 bases between.

The chain joins TRBV7-6 to TRBJ2-3; 9 nucleotides match TRBD1. V lost 5 bases, J lost 4 bases, and 4 bases stayed unmatched. The CDR3 spans 14 residues. Looked up from germline, CDR1 is SGHVS and CDR2 is FNYEAQ. The CDR3 DNA is TGTGCCAGCAGCCTGGACAGGGGATCAGATACGCAGTATTTT. Its translation: CASSLDRGSDTQYF. Drawing the rest from reference TRBV7-6 and TRBJ2-3, the complete variable domain is GAGVSQSPRYKVTKRGQDVALRCDPISGHVSLYWYRQALGQGPEFLTYFNYEAQQDKSGLPNDRFSAERPEGSISTLTIQRTEQRDSAMYRCASSLDRGSDTQYFGPGTRLTVL.

The chain carries TRBV19 and TRBJ1-1, with a tentative D call TRBD1 (5 bases). There are 14 residues in the CDR3. V was cut by 5 bases and J by 4 bases, with 14 bases left in between. The germline gives CDR1 LNHDA, CDR2 SQIVND (reference sequence). CDR3 in DNA: TGTGCCAGTAGTCGGGCAGGGTTTGCCACTGAAGCTTTCTTT. It yields the protein CASSRAGFATEAFF. The full variable domain, in which reference TRBV19 and TRBJ1-1 provide the parts outside the CDR3, is DGGITQSPKYLFRKEGQNVTLSCEQNLNHDAMYWYRQDPGQGLRLIYYSQIVNDFQKGDIAEGYSVSREKKESFPLTVTSAQKNPTAFYLCASSRAGFATEAFFGQGTRLTVV.

This clone has only one observation. The chain joins TRBV4-1 to TRBJ2-2; weak D call: TRBD2 (7 bases). CDR1 is MGHRA and CDR2 is YSYEKL in the germline V gene. The V end lost 7 bases, the J end lost 4 bases, and 16 bases lay between the germline ends. CDR3 size: 15 residues. CDR3 sequence: CASTREGGGTGELFF. The CDR3 bases are TGCGCCAGCACAAGGGAGGGGGGCGGCACCGGGGAGCTGTTTTTT.

V gene TRBV9 combines with J gene TRBJ1-2; 7 bases line up with TRBD1. Per the germline V gene, CDR1 is SGDLS and CDR2 is YYNGEE. The CDR3 extends over 16 amino acids. Trimming cost V 3 bases and J 4 bases; bases outside gene matches: 12. Here the CDR3 DNA reads TGTGCCAGCAGCGAAGATTGGGACAGCTATTCCTATGGCTACACCTTC. Amino acid sequence: CASSEDWDSYSYGYTF.

V is TRBV9 and J is TRBJ1-6; D may be TRBD1 (6 bases). The germline CDR1 and CDR2 sequences are SGDLS and YYNGEE. This CDR3 region has 13 residues. The V and J ends lost 3 bases and 9 bases respectively, with 10 bases between them. CDR3 coding DNA: TGTGCCAGCAGCGCCGGGGACATTTCACCCCTCCACTTT. This codes for CASSAGDISPLHF.

This clone appeared a few times. The chain employs TRBV6-5 and TRBJ1-2; D not resolved. Germline V lookup: CDR1 MNHEY, CDR2 SVGAGI. V lost 6 bases to trimming and J lost 4 bases, with 6 bases between them. The CDR3 length is 11 residues. In nucleotides, the CDR3 is TGTGCCAGCAGGGCGGTCTATGGCTACACCTTC. Residues: CASRAVYGYTF.

This chain joins TRBV7-9 and TRBJ1-4, with D possibly being TRBD1 (6 bases). Germline lookup yields CDR1 SEHNR and CDR2 FQNEAQ (reference sequence). The germline V and J ends were trimmed by 4 bases and 8 bases, with 17 bases remaining between them. CDR3 length: 15 amino acids. This CDR3 is CASSSGQRAVEKLFF. The CDR3 bases are TGTGCCAGCAGCTCAGGACAGCGAGCTGTCGAAAAACTGTTTTTT. Together with reference TRBV7-9 and TRBJ1-4, the CDR3 gives the full variable domain: DTGVSQNPRHKITKRGQNVTFRCDPISEHNRLYWYRQTLGQGPEFLTYFQNEAQLEKSRLLSDRFSAERPKGSFSTLEIQRTEQGDSAMYLCASSSGQRAVEKLFFGSGTQLSVL.

J is TRBJ1-1 and V is TRBV13; D is unclear. This CDR3 has 15 amino acids. Germline V gene lookup returns CDR1 PRHDT and CDR2 FYEKMQ (reference sequence). The V and J ends lost 1 base and 1 base respectively, with 10 bases between them. CDR3 residues: CASSLEAGPNTEAFF. The CDR3 DNA is TGTGCCAGCAGCTTAGAAGCAGGCCCGAACACTGAAGCTTTCTTT.

V gene TRBV5-6 combines with J gene TRBJ2-5, with no clear D. CDR3 size: 12 residues. Between the trimmed V and J ends, which lost 3 bases and 2 bases, there was a span of 5 bases. Germline V lookup: CDR1 SGHDT, CDR2 YYEEEE. DNA of the CDR3: TGTGCCAGCAGCTCGGTTCAAGAGACCCAGTACTTC. As protein: CASSSVQETQYF.

The genes are TRBV10-3 and TRBJ1-1; 7 positions agree with TRBD1. The CDR3 spans 15 residues. Germline V CDR1 and CDR2: ENHRY, SYGVKD. Trimming removed 3 bases from V and 5 bases from J; junction bases left unmatched: 9. CDR3 residues: CAISEGTAYWTEAFF. The CDR3, as DNA: TGTGCCATCAGTGAAGGGACAGCATATTGGACTGAAGCTTTCTTT.

The chain joins TRBV6-6 to TRBJ1-5, with 9 bases lining up with TRBD1. V was clipped by 6 bases and J by 2 bases; unmatched bases: 8. CDR3 length equals 16 residues. The V gene's germline CDR1 is MNHNY and CDR2 SVGAGI (reference sequence). DNA for the CDR3: TGTGCCAGCAGGTGGGGACAGGGAGACGGCAATCAGCCCCAGCATTTT. It codes for CASRWGQGDGNQPQHF.